Below, 20 T cell receptor beta chains from the same sample are listed, as sequenced in a study of blood T cell repertoires in COVID-19. TCRdb's table, derived via immunoSEQ multiplex PCR, lists solely in-frame clones and lacks some. Found here are 100,000 to 150,000 clones, about 89% of them singletons; the top ten hold around 4.5%. The material sequenced was peripheral blood. These receptors all stem from a man between 60 and 75 years old with COVID-19, enrolled during active disease.

The V and J genes are TRBV18 and TRBJ1-6; no definite D call. The CDR3 consists of 14 residues. Trimming cost V 2 bases and J 6 bases, with 8 bases left between them. The germline V gene has CDR1 KGHSH and CDR2 LQKENI. CDR3 sequence: CASSPSLANSPLHF. The CDR3 DNA reads TGTGCCAGCTCACCATCCCTGGCTAATTCACCCCTCCACTTT.

V and J are TRBV9 and TRBJ1-5; no reliable D call. CDR1 is SGDLS and CDR2 is YYNGEE in the germline V gene. CDR3 size: 14 residues. V was clipped by 0 bases and J by 5 bases, with 9 bases between them. CDR3 loop: CASSVGQADQPQHF. The CDR3 DNA reads as TGTGCCAGCAGCGTAGGGCAGGCCGATCAGCCCCAGCATTTT.

This chain uses TRBV5-1 with TRBJ1-2, with a tentative D call TRBD1 (6 bases). This CDR3 region has 14 residues. V was shortened by 5 bases and J by 7 bases, with 18 bases between the two germline ends. Germline-derived CDR1 and CDR2 are SGHRS and YFSETQ. CDR3 protein: CASRRQEGLGGYTF. DNA for the CDR3: TGCGCCAGCAGAAGACAGGAAGGGCTTGGTGGCTACACCTTC.

This chain links TRBV7-7 with TRBJ1-3, with D perhaps matching TRBD1 (5 bases). Germline V lookup: CDR1 SSHAT, CDR2 FNYEAQ (reference sequence). V was cut by 1 base and J by 2 bases, with 9 bases left in between. This CDR3 has 15 amino acids. The CDR3 DNA reads TGTGCCAGCAGCTTAGGGAGGGGACCTGGAAACACCATATATTTT. This translates into CASSLGRGPGNTIYF.

The J gene is TRBJ1-5, the V gene TRBV5-1; unclear D gene. V lost 4 bases and J 0 bases, leaving 8 bases between the germline ends. The CDR3 is 14 amino acids. Germline values: CDR1 SGHRS, CDR2 YFSETQ. The CDR3 protein is CASSPEGSNQPQHF. The CDR3 coding sequence is TGCGCCAGCAGCCCAGAGGGTAGCAATCAGCCCCAGCATTTT.

This chain connects TRBV5-1 to TRBJ1-4; perhaps TRBD1 as D (6 bases). Germline CDR1 is SGHRS and CDR2 is YFSETQ. Trimming cost V 3 bases and J 3 bases, with 12 bases left between them. The CDR3 spans 15 residues. Here the CDR3 reads CASSYQGSANEKLFF. In DNA form, the CDR3 reads TGCGCCAGCAGCTACCAGGGGTCGGCTAATGAAAAACTGTTTTTT.

This clone appeared once. The V and J genes are TRBV6-5 and TRBJ1-1, with D hard to call. The CDR3 runs to 14 residues. Trimming pared 7 bases from V and 0 bases from J, leaving 12 bases between. Germline CDR1 reads MNHEY; CDR2 reads SVGAGI. The CDR3 nucleotides are TGTGCCAGCATGCAGTTTTTCGTGAACACTGAAGCTTTCTTT. The encoded protein is CASMQFFVNTEAFF.

The table lists this clone with a count of one. The chain carries TRBV6-6 and TRBJ1-4; TRBD1 matches at 8 bases. This CDR3 contains 13 residues. Trimming cost V 6 bases and J 3 bases; bases outside gene matches: 0. Germline V gene lookup returns CDR1 MNHNY and CDR2 SVGAGI (reference sequence). The CDR3 sequence is CASRDRANEKLFF. The CDR3 DNA sequence: TGTGCCAGCAGGGACAGGGCTAATGAAAAACTGTTTTTT.

The chain carries TRBV27 and TRBJ2-5; the D gene is possibly TRBD2 (6 bases). V was trimmed by 6 bases and J by 0 bases, leaving 17 bases between them. In germline, CDR1 is MNHEY, CDR2 SMNVEV (reference sequence). This CDR3 spans 16 amino acids. CDR3 nucleotides: TGTGCCAGCAGCCCACGGGACTCCCTGTACCAAGAGACCCAGTACTTC. Translating gives CASSPRDSLYQETQYF.

The V and J genes are TRBV28 and TRBJ1-2; D unresolved. Germline V gene data show CDR1 as MDHEN and CDR2 as SYDVKM. Trimming cost V 3 bases and J 3 bases, with 8 bases left between them. The CDR3 consists of 13 residues. The CDR3 nucleotides read TGTGCCAGCAGTTTGGGAGGCCACTATGGCTACACCTTC. This gives the protein CASSLGGHYGYTF.

V gene TRBV6-4 combines with J gene TRBJ2-2; the match to TRBD2 covers 13 bases. Unmatched junction bases numbered 4, after V lost 6 bases and J lost 0 bases. The CDR3 extends over 17 amino acids. In germline, CDR1 is MRHNA, CDR2 SNTAGT. DNA of the CDR3: TGTGCCAGCAGCAGGACTAGCGGGGGCGCGAACACCGGGGAGCTGTTTTTT. Its translation: CASSRTSGGANTGELFF.

The chain combines TRBV7-8 with TRBJ1-1; 8 bases align to TRBD1. Germline CDR1 and CDR2: SGHVS and FQNEAQ. After removal of 0 bases from V and 5 bases from J, the junction contained 8 bases not matched to a gene. The CDR3 is 16 amino acids. The CDR3, as DNA: TGTGCCAGCAGCTTAGCCCGGGACAGGCCGAAAACTGAAGCTTTCTTT. This sequence encodes CASSLARDRPKTEAFF.

The gene calls are TRBV5-4 and TRBJ2-1; D perhaps matches TRBD2 (6 bases). The CDR3 contains 14 residues. Germline CDR1 reads SGHNT; CDR2 reads YYREEE (reference sequence). The V end was cut by 4 bases, the J end by 5 bases, with 13 bases between. For the CDR3, the DNA is TGTGCCAGCAGCGGCGGGGTGGACCACAATGAGCAGTTCTTC. It specifies CASSGGVDHNEQFF. The full variable domain, with the rest looked up from reference TRBV5-4 and TRBJ2-1, is ETGVTQSPTHLIKTRGQQVTLRCSSQSGHNTVSWYQQALGQGPQFIFQYYREEENGRGNFPPRFSGLQFPNYSSELNVNALELDDSALYLCASSGGVDHNEQFFGPGTRLTVL.

The genes are TRBV6-5 and TRBJ2-3; D is perhaps TRBD1 (6 bases). The CDR3 has 13 amino acids. The germline gives CDR1 MNHEY, CDR2 SVGAGI. V was clipped by 6 bases and J by 4 bases, with 11 bases between them. The CDR3 DNA follows: TGTGCCAGCAGCCCCGGACAGCCAGATACGCAGTATTTT. Protein: CASSPGQPDTQYF.

The sample holds a few counts of this clone. The genes are TRBV6-1 and TRBJ1-5, with 8 nucleotides matching TRBD1. V was pared by 1 base and J by 4 bases, with 9 bases of the junction left unmatched. The length of the CDR3 is 17 residues. Germline-derived CDR1 and CDR2 are MNHNS and SASEGT. In DNA form, the CDR3 reads TGTGCCAGCAGTGAAGGTTGGGGACAGGCGGGGAATCAGCCCCAGCATTTT. Translated, it gives CASSEGWGQAGNQPQHF.

The CDR3 is CASSFMGGTEAFF. The CDR3 DNA sequence: TGTGCCAGCAGTTTCATGGGGGGCACTGAAGCTTTCTTT. V and J are TRBV12-3 or TRBV12-4 and TRBJ1-1, with D perhaps matching TRBD1 (5 bases). This CDR3 contains 13 residues. The germline V and J ends were trimmed by 3 bases and 4 bases, with 9 bases remaining between them.

This chain joins TRBV19 and TRBJ1-6; D is possibly TRBD1 (5 bases). The CDR3 totals 15 residues. Trimming pared 7 bases from V and 10 bases from J, leaving 20 bases between. The germline V gene encodes CDR1 LNHDA and CDR2 SQIVND (reference sequence). CDR3 in amino acids: CASTTAGGSYSPLHF. The CDR3 nucleotides read TGTGCCAGTACCACCGCCGGGGGGAGCTACTCACCCCTCCACTTT.

The rearrangement uses TRBV7-9 and TRBJ1-4; TRBD1 is a possible D gene (6 bases). This CDR3 comprises 18 residues. Germline CDR1 and CDR2: SEHNR and FQNEAQ (reference sequence). V dropped 5 bases and J dropped 4 bases, with 23 bases sitting between them. The CDR3, as DNA: TGTGCCAGCAGCCTCCGGTCCGGGGTCCAGGGGCATAATGAAAAACTGTTTTTT. Translated, it gives CASSLRSGVQGHNEKLFF.

The rearrangement links TRBV30 to TRBJ2-3; 9 nucleotides align to TRBD1. The CDR3 spans 15 residues. V trimming: 1 base; J trimming: 2 bases; junction bases outside the gene matches: 4. The germline V gene encodes CDR1 GTSNPN and CDR2 SVGIG (reference sequence). CDR3 in DNA: TGTGCCTGGAGTGACACAGGGGGCCACACAGATACGCAGTATTTT. Translated, it gives CAWSDTGGHTDTQYF.

The chain carries TRBV5-4 and TRBJ2-3; 11 nucleotides agree with TRBD2. This CDR3 is 14 amino acids long. Trimming at V came to 7 bases and at J to 5 bases, leaving 6 bases not matched to a gene. CDR1 and CDR2 from the germline V gene are SGHNT and YYREEE (reference sequence). The CDR3 bases are TGTGCCAGCGGTAGCGGGGGGGTTGGAGATACGCAGTATTTT. Translated, it gives CASGSGGVGDTQYF.